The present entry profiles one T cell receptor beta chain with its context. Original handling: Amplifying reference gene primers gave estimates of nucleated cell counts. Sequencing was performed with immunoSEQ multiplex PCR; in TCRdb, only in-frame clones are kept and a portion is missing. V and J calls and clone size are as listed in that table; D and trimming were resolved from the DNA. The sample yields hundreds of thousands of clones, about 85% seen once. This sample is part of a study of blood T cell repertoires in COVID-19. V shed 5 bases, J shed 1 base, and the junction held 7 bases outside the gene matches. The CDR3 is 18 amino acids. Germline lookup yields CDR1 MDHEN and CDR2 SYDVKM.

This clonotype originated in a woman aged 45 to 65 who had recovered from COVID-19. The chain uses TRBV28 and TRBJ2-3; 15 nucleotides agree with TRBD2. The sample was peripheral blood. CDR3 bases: TGTGCCAGCAGTGGGGGACTAGCGGGAGGAGCTGGCACAGATACGCAGTATTTT. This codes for CASSGGLAGGAGTDTQYF. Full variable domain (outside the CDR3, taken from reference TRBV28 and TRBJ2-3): DVKVTQSSRYLVKRTGEKVFLECVQDMDHENMFWYRQDPGLGLRLIYFSYDVKMKEKGDIPEGYSVSREKKERFSLILESASTNQTSMYLCASSGGLAGGAGTDTQYFGPGTRLTVL.